The 20 T cell receptor beta chains below come from one sample, sequenced in a study of graft-versus-host responses after intestinal transplantation. Using immunoSEQ multiplex PCR, the repertoire was profiled, and TCRdb retains in-frame clones only, with some absent. The sample holds 60,000 to 75,000 clones; about nine tenths are singletons and the top ten take around 1.8%. Graft specimens yielded both intraepithelial and lamina propria lymphocytes. Sequencing used ileum tissue, obtained approximately 370 days after transplant. Every receptor here comes from a human patient who received an intestinal transplant, so some T cells may come from the graft donor.

This sequence joins TRBV10-2 and TRBJ2-5; D is perhaps TRBD2 (5 bases). This CDR3 region has 14 residues. Trimming took off 10 bases at V and 9 bases at J, with 24 bases between the two ends. CDR1 is WSHSY, CDR2 SAAADI, per germline. The CDR3 DNA reads TGCGCCACCGCCTATGGCAGGCCCATCGGGGCCCAGTACTTC. Amino acids: CATAYGRPIGAQYF.

This clone was seen only a few times. The rearrangement uses TRBV6-1 and TRBJ2-7, with 9 nucleotides matching TRBD1. The CDR3 covers 12 residues. Germline CDR1 MNHNS, CDR2 SASEGT. The V segment lost 9 bases and the J segment 2 bases; nucleotides outside the gene matches: 2. CDR3 DNA: TGTGCCAGTCGACAGGGGGCCTACGAGCAGTACTTC. Translating it yields CASRQGAYEQYF.

This chain uses TRBV28 with TRBJ2-5; D unclear. The CDR3 consists of 15 residues. V was cut by 5 bases and J by 11 bases, with 24 bases left in between. CDR1 and CDR2 from the germline V gene are MDHEN and SYDVKM. DNA for the CDR3: TGTGCCAGCAGTCTGGCAGGAGCCAGGCTGGAAGAGCAGTACTTC. Translated, it gives CASSLAGARLEEQYF.

V usage is TRBV29-1 and J usage is TRBJ1-1; D remains unclear. CDR3 length: 14 amino acids. V lost 2 bases, J lost 0 bases, and 10 bases lay in between. Germline V gene data show CDR1 as SQVTM and CDR2 as ANQGSEA. The CDR3 region is CSVERKLMNTEAFF. The CDR3 DNA is TGCAGCGTTGAAAGAAAGCTCATGAACACTGAAGCTTTCTTT.

The chain links TRBV2 to TRBJ2-1; 9 bases line up with TRBD1. Germline V gene data show CDR1 as SNHLY and CDR2 as FYNNEI. CDR3 length equals 12 residues. With 9 bases clipped from V and 6 bases from J, the junction kept 3 bases outside the gene matches. In DNA, the CDR3 is TGTGCCAGGGACAGGGGCCTCAATGAGCAGTTCTTC. Translating it yields CARDRGLNEQFF.

The chain uses TRBV2 and TRBJ2-1, with TRBD2 identical over 9 bases. This CDR3 comprises 16 residues. Losses at the gene ends were 4 bases for V and 6 bases for J; bases not matched to a gene: 10. The germline gives CDR1 SNHLY, CDR2 FYNNEI. The chain's CDR3 is CASSGSRLAAINEQFF. The CDR3, as DNA: TGTGCCAGCAGTGGTTCCAGACTAGCGGCAATCAATGAGCAGTTCTTC.

The chain has TRBV25-1 and TRBJ2-7; 7 bases are a match to TRBD1. Per the germline V gene, CDR1 is MGHDK and CDR2 is SYGVNS. CDR3 length: 13 residues. The trim removed 6 bases at V and 3 bases at J, leaving 5 bases unmatched. The CDR3 bases are TGTGCCAGCAGATCGGGACAGATCTACGAGCAGTACTTC. Amino acid sequence: CASRSGQIYEQYF.

This rearrangement joins TRBV6-6 to TRBJ2-4; 9 positions agree with TRBD1. This CDR3 contains 15 residues. The germline gives CDR1 MNHNY, CDR2 SVGAGI (reference sequence). V lost 6 bases and J lost 1; bases outside the gene matches: 4. This chain's CDR3 is CASSRDREAKNIQYF. The CDR3 nucleotides read TGTGCCAGCAGCCGGGACAGGGAGGCCAAAAACATTCAGTACTTC.

The chain links TRBV4-2 to TRBJ2-3; D is perhaps TRBD1 (5 bases). Between the trimmed V and J ends, which lost 1 base and 5 bases, there was a span of 7 bases. This CDR3 is 13 amino acids long. CDR1 LGHNA and CDR2 YNFKEQ come from the germline V gene. The CDR3 DNA is TGTGCCAGCAGCCAAGGGGGCAGAGATACGCAGTATTTT. Protein: CASSQGGRDTQYF.

CDR3 sequence reads: CASSSVAGGGTGRRNQPQHF. For the CDR3, the DNA is TGTGCCAGCAGTTCTGTCGCGGGTGGTGGGACAGGGCGTCGCAATCAGCCCCAGCATTTT. The chain carries TRBV27 and TRBJ1-5; TRBD1 matches at 9 bases. This CDR3 has 20 amino acids. V shed 4 bases and J 2 bases; nucleotides not matched to a gene: 18. Germline assignment: CDR1 MNHEY and CDR2 SMNVEV (reference sequence).

V and J are TRBV13 and TRBJ2-5, with 15 positions matching TRBD2. Near its end, the DNA agrees better with TRBJ2-7, so the J call may be wrong. Looked up from germline, CDR1 is PRHDT and CDR2 is FYEKMQ (reference sequence). The CDR3 is 15 residues long. The CDR3 region has the DNA TGTGCCAGCAGCTGGGGACTAGCGGGAGGCCGCGAGCAGTACTTC. Translated: CASSWGLAGGREQYF.

V gene TRBV28 combines with J gene TRBJ2-1; TRBD1 agrees at 9 bases. The J segment lost 6 bases and the V segment lost 2 bases, leaving 11 bases of the junction unmatched. The CDR3 totals 17 residues. Germline V lookup: CDR1 MDHEN, CDR2 SYDVKM. The CDR3 region is CASSLPLWTGESNEQFF. CDR3 in DNA: TGTGCCAGCAGTTTACCCCTATGGACAGGGGAGAGCAATGAGCAGTTCTTC.

V gene TRBV21-1 combines with J gene TRBJ2-1; the DNA was not used to check the table's D call, TRBD2. TRBV21-1 has pseudogene status. The CDR3 spans 19 residues. The CDR3 region has the DNA TGTGCCAGCAGCGGTCCCGGGACTAGCGGGAGGAGCTCCTACAATGAGCAGTTCTTC. Amino acids: CASSGPGTSGRSSYNEQFF.

The J gene is TRBJ1-6, the V gene TRBV2; TRBD1 matches at 9 bases. Unmatched junction bases numbered 7, after V lost 10 bases and J lost 9 bases. This CDR3 comprises 13 residues. Germline CDR1 SNHLY, CDR2 FYNNEI. This CDR3 is CAIRDRVTSPLHF. CDR3 DNA sequence: TGTGCCATACGGGACAGGGTTACTTCACCCCTCCACTTT.

V and J are TRBV10-1 and TRBJ2-4; 7 nucleotides align to TRBD1. The CDR3 spans 14 residues. Germline V gene sequence: CDR1 WNHNN, CDR2 SYGVQD (reference sequence). V was pared by 6 bases and J by 5 bases, with 7 bases of the junction left unmatched. The CDR3 nucleotides are TGCGCCAGCAGCGCGACAGGGATTGAAAACATTCAGTACTTC. Protein: CASSATGIENIQYF.

The CDR3 loop reads CASSLAPTARKNTEAFF. Written as DNA, the CDR3 is TGTGCCAGCAGCTTAGCGCCGACAGCGAGAAAGAACACTGAAGCTTTCTTT. The rearrangement links TRBV11-1 to TRBJ1-1; TRBD1 might be the D (5 bases). V was trimmed by 0 bases and J by 1 base, leaving 15 bases between them. This CDR3 has 17 amino acids. Germline lookup yields CDR1 SGHAT and CDR2 FQDESV (reference sequence).

The chain uses TRBV2 and TRBJ1-2; D is unclear. Between the trimmed V and J ends, which lost 8 bases and 5 bases, there was a span of 18 bases. Germline V lookup: CDR1 SNHLY, CDR2 FYNNEI. This CDR3 region has 14 residues. The CDR3 here is CASQALGGAYGYTF. In DNA form, the CDR3 reads TGTGCCAGCCAAGCCTTAGGTGGCGCTTATGGCTACACCTTC.

The chain couples TRBV9 to TRBJ2-1; D is undetermined. The CDR3 sequence is 16 residues long. Trimming cost V 0 bases and J 0 bases, with 10 bases left between them. Looked up from germline, CDR1 is SGDLS and CDR2 is YYNGEE. The CDR3 DNA reads as TGTGCCAGCAGCGTAGGCTCCCCGAGCTCCTACAATGAGCAGTTCTTC. Translation gives CASSVGSPSSYNEQFF.

This chain joins TRBV2 and TRBJ2-5, with TRBD2 matching 8 bases. V was pared by 6 bases and J by 2 bases, with 11 bases of the junction left unmatched. Germline CDR1 SNHLY, CDR2 FYNNEI. The CDR3 contains 16 residues. This CDR3 is CASRAHLAGRQETQYF. CDR3 coding DNA: TGTGCCAGCAGGGCCCATCTAGCGGGCAGGCAAGAGACCCAGTACTTC.

CDR3 in amino acids: CASSFPTSGPTDTQYF. The CDR3 region has the DNA TGTGCCAGCAGCTTCCCGACTAGCGGACCCACAGATACGCAGTATTTT. This sequence joins TRBV7-2 and TRBJ2-3, with TRBD2 matching over 9 bases. CDR3 length: 16 residues. Trimming took 3 bases from V and 2 from J; bases not matched to a gene: 6. The germline V gene encodes CDR1 SGHTA and CDR2 FQGNSA.